This TCR beta chain was documented in a study of control samples from healthy donors and cancer patients. Repertoires were generated with immunoSEQ multiplex PCR, while TCRdb's copy carries only in-frame clones and drops some. The sample has 150,000 to 180,000 clones, nearly 95% seen once; the top ten hold around 2.2%. The junction had 6 bases not matched to a gene; V was cut back by 4 bases and J by 6 bases. Germline CDR1 SGHNT, CDR2 YYREEE (reference sequence). CDR3 length: 14 residues. The chain couples TRBV5-4 to TRBJ2-3; 9 nucleotides align to TRBD2. This clonotype was obtained from a man aged 50 to 59 in good health. The sequenced sample was blood. The CDR3 spells CASSGGLAYDTQYF. The CDR3 nucleotides are TGTGCCAGCAGCGGGGGACTAGCCTACGATACGCAGTATTTT. The full variable domain, with the rest looked up from reference TRBV5-4 and TRBJ2-3, is ETGVTQSPTHLIKTRGQQVTLRCSSQSGHNTVSWYQQALGQGPQFIFQYYREEENGRGNFPPRFSGLQFPNYSSELNVNALELDDSALYLCASSGGLAYDTQYFGPGTRLTVL.